There are a few counts of the clone carrying this TCR beta chain. The data were taken from a study of shared clonotypes between healthy human individuals. Sequencing used immunoSEQ multiplex PCR; TCRdb keeps in-frame clones, though not all of them. The sample includes fewer than 700,000 clones, 70% to 80% of them seen just once. The source material was PBMCs. The sequence was collected from a woman aged 40 to 50 in good health. Some clones in this sample may be carry-over from other donors' samples.

CDR3 sequence reads: CASSVYQNQPQHF. As DNA, the CDR3 is TGTGCCAGCAGTGTTTATCAGAATCAGCCCCAGCATTTT. The V gene is TRBV28, the J gene TRBJ1-5, with no clear D. The CDR3 has 13 residues. V was trimmed by 5 bases and J by 4 bases, leaving 9 bases between them. CDR1 MDHEN and CDR2 SYDVKM come from the germline V gene.